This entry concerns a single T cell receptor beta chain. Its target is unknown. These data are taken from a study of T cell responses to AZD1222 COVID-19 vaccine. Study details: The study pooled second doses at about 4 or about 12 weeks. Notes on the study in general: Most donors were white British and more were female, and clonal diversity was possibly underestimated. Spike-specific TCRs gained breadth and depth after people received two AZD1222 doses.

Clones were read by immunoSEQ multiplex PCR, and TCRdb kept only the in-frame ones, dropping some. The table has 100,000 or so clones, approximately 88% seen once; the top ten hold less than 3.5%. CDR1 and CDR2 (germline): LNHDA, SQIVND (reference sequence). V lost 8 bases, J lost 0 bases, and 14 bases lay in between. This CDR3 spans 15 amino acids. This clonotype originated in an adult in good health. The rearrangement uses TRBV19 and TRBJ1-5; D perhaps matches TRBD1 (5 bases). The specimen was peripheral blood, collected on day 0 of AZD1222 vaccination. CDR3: CASLDSPYSNQPQHF. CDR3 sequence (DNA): TGTGCCAGTCTCGACAGTCCTTATAGCAATCAGCCCCAGCATTTT.